This paragraph reports one TCR beta chain. Its antigen is not identified. The CDR3 contains 13 residues. Germline loops: CDR1 SEHNR, CDR2 FQNEAQ (reference sequence). Between the trimmed V and J ends, which lost 0 bases and 6 bases, there was a span of 8 bases. Libraries were prepared by immunoSEQ multiplex PCR; TCRdb keeps only in-frame clonotypes and omits some of them. The profile covers more than 80,000 clones, with about 83% appearing a single time and roughly 1.4% taken by the ten largest. The data were taken from a study of OX40 agonist ivuxolimab in advanced cancers. Study summary: Treatment of patients was with ivuxolimab, an agonistic anti-OX40 (CD134) antibody. Study observations and caveats: Those patients achieving a partial response at 0.1-3.0 mg/kg showed among the lowest clonal expansion.

The chain links TRBV7-9 to TRBJ1-2, with no clear D. This TCR was sampled from an adult with an advanced solid tumor such as melanoma, head and neck, liver or kidney cancer. The material was CD4+ or CD8+ T cells sorted from blood, obtained in a trial of the OX40 agonist ivuxolimab. The CDR3 DNA reads as TGTGCCAGCAGCTTAGCAGGAGGGAATGGCTACACCTTC. This codes for CASSLAGGNGYTF.